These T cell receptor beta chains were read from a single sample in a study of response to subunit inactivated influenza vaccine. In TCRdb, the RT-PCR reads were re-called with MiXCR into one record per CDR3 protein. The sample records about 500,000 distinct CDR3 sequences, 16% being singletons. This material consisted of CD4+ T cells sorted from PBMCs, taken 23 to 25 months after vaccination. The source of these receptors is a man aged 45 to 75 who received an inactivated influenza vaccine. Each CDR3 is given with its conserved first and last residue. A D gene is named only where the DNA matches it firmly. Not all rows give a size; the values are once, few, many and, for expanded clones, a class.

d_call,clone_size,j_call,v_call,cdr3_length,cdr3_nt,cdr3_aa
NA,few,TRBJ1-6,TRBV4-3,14,TGCGCCAGCAGCCAAGGACCGATTAATTCACCCCTCCACTTT,CASSQGPINSPLHF
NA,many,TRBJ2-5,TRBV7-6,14,TGTGCCAGCAGCCCAAAGCCCCGGGAAGAGACCCAGTACTTC,CASSPKPREETQYF
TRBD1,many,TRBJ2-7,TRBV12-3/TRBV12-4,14,TGTGCCAGCACCTGGACAGGGGGCACCTACGAGCAGTACTTC,CASTWTGGTYEQYF
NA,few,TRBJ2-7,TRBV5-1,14,TGCGCCAGCAGCCTCGGGACTCCCGGCTACGAGCAGTACTTC,CASSLGTPGYEQYF
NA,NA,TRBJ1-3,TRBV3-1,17,TGTGCCAGCAGCTTACAGGGTGGGGACCTCTCTGGAAACACCATATATTTT,CASSLQGGDLSGNTIYF
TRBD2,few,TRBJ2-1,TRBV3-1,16,TGTGCCAGCAGCCAAGAACCTAGCGGGGGATACAATGAGCAGTTCTTC,CASSQEPSGGYNEQFF
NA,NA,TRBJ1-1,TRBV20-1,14,TGCAGTGCTAGGGGTCAGGGATGGGGCACTGAAGCTTTCTTT,CSARGQGWGTEAFF
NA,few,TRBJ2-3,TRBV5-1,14,TGCGCCAGCAGCTCCCGGGGAAGCTCAGATACGCAGTATTTT,CASSSRGSSDTQYF
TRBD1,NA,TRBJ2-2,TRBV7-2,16,TGTGCCAGCAGAGCGGACAGGGGGTGGAACACCGGGGAGCTGTTTTTT,CASRADRGWNTGELFF
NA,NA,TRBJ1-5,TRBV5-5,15,TGTGCCAGCAGCCCGGTCGAGGGGGGCTCAGGGCCCCAGCATTTT,CASSPVEGGSGPQHF
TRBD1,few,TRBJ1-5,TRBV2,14,TGTGCCAGCAGTGAATTACAGGGGGTTCAGCCCCAGCATTTT,CASSELQGVQPQHF
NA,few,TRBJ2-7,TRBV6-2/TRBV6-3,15,TGTGCCAGCAGCCAATCTGCAGGCTCCCACTACGAGCAGTACTTC,CASSQSAGSHYEQYF
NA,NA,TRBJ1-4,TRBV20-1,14,TGCAGTGCCACGCCGGACGGTCGTAATGAAAAACTGTTTTTT,CSATPDGRNEKLFF
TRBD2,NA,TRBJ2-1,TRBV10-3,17,TGTGCCATCAGTGAAAGGACTAGCGGGAGAAATAGGGATGAGCAGTTCTTC,CAISERTSGRNRDEQFF
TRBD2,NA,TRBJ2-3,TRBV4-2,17,TGTGCCAGCAGCCTACACTCCTTGCGGGGGGGCACAGATACGCAGTATTTT,CASSLHSLRGGTDTQYF
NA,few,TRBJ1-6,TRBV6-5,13,TGTGCCAGCAGTTACGGGTTTAATTCACCCCTCCACTTT,CASSYGFNSPLHF
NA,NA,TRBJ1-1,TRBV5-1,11,TGCGCCAGCAGCGAGAACAGGGAAGCTTTCTTT,CASSENREAFF
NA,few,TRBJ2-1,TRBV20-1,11,TGCAGTGCTAGAGGGAACAATGAGCAGTTCTTC,CSARGNNEQFF
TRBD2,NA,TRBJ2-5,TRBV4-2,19,TGTGCCAGCAGCCAAGATTTGGGCGGGGGGCCCTATTGGGAAGAGACCCAGTACTTC,CASSQDLGGGPYWEETQYF
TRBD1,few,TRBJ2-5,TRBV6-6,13,TGTGCCACCAGTAAGACAGGGTTGGAGACCCAGTACTTC,CATSKTGLETQYF
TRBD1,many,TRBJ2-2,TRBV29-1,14,TGCAGCGTTGCCGGGACAGGGGGCACCGGGGAGCTGTTTTTT,CSVAGTGGTGELFF
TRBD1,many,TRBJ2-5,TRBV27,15,TGTGCCAGCAGTACGAACCCGGGACAGGCAGAGACCCAGTACTTC,CASSTNPGQAETQYF
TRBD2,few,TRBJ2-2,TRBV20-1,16,TGCAGTGCTAGAGCTAGCGGGAGGGCTAACACCGGGGAGCTGTTTTTT,CSARASGRANTGELFF
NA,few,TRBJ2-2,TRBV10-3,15,TGTGCCATCAGTGAGTCCGGCAGGGACACCGGGGAGCTGTTTTTT,CAISESGRDTGELFF
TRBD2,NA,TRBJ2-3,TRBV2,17,TGTGCCAGCAGTGAAGCGTATGGGACTAGAGATACAGATACGCAGTATTTT,CASSEAYGTRDTDTQYF
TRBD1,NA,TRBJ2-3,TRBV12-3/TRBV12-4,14,TGTGCCAGCAGCTATGGGACAGCCACAGATACGCAGTATTTT,CASSYGTATDTQYF
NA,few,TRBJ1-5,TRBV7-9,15,TGTGCCAGCAGCTCAGCGTCAGGGGTAAGCCAGCCCCAGCATTTT,CASSSASGVSQPQHF
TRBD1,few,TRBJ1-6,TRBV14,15,TGTGCCAGCAGCCGCCAGACAGGGGCAGGGTCTCCCCTCCACTTT,CASSRQTGAGSPLHF
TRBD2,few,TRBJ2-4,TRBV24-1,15,TGTGCCACCAGTGATTACCTAGCGGGTAAAAACATTCAGTACTTC,CATSDYLAGKNIQYF
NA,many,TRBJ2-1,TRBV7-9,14,TGTGCCAGCAGTCAACAGGGATTTAACAATGAGCAGTTCTTC,CASSQQGFNNEQFF
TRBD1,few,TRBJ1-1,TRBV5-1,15,TGCGCCAGCAGCTCGGGGGGACAGAAGAACACTGAAGCTTTCTTT,CASSSGGQKNTEAFF
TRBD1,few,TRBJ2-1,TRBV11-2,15,TGTGCCAGCAGCTCTAGACAGGGCCCCTACAATGAGCAGTTCTTC,CASSSRQGPYNEQFF
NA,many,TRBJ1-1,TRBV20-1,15,TGCAGTGCTAGAAAGGCGGTCCCGGGCCGGGCTGAAGCTTTCTTT,CSARKAVPGRAEAFF
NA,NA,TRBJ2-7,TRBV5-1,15,TGCGCCAGCAGCCCCCCGGGAGGGGGCTATTACGAGCAGTACTTC,CASSPPGGGYYEQYF
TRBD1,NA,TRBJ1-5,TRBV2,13,TGTGCCAGCGGGGACAGGAACCCGGAGCCCCAGCATTTT,CASGDRNPEPQHF
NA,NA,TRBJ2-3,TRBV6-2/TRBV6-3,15,TGTGCCAGCAGTTACCGGGGACCTGTTGCAGATACGCAGTATTTT,CASSYRGPVADTQYF
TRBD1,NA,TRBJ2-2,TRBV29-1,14,TGCAGCGGATATGACAGGGGGCAAGGCGGGGAGCTGTTTTTT,CSGYDRGQGGELFF
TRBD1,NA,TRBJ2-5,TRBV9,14,TGTGCCAGCAACCAGGGACAGCCGGGGGAGACCCAGTACTTC,CASNQGQPGETQYF
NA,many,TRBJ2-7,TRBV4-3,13,TGCGCCAGCAGCCAAGATTTGATAGACGAGCAGTACTTC,CASSQDLIDEQYF
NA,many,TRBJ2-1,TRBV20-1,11,TGCAGTGCTAGAGGATTAAATGAGCAGTTCTTC,CSARGLNEQFF
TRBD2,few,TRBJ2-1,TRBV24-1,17,TGTGCCACCAGTGATTTTCCGGGACTAGATCGGCACGATGAGCAGTTCTTC,CATSDFPGLDRHDEQFF
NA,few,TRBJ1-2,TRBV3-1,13,TGTGCCAGCAGCCCGTCCCAGACAACGGTCTACACCTTC,CASSPSQTTVYTF